Here is one TCR beta chain with its context. Sequenced by immunoSEQ multiplex PCR; TCRdb stores in-frame clones only, minus some. The table lists 160,000 or so clones, roughly 78% of them singletons. This sample was included in a study of blood T cell repertoires in COVID-19. The wider study: The samples span acute and convalescent COVID-19 from the United States, Italy and Spain. Sources were T cells, B-cell-depleted T cells, or PBMCs; the material itself was cDNA or gDNA.

CDR3 size: 16 residues. Trimming took off 1 base at V and 4 bases at J, with 16 bases between the two ends. Germline assignment: CDR1 LGHDT and CDR2 YNNKEL (reference sequence). The genes are TRBV3-1 (or the pseudogene TRBV3-2) and TRBJ1-1, with D possibly matching TRBD1 (6 bases). Sequencing was carried out using peripheral blood. This TCR was recovered from a man in his 70s with active or convalescent COVID-19. DNA of the CDR3: TGTGCCAGCAGCCAAGGGTTCGGACAGCGTGCCACTGAAGCTTTCTTT. It specifies CASSQGFGQRATEAFF.